The source of this T cell receptor beta chain is a study of PD-1 blockade in classical Hodgkin lymphoma. Study results and limitations: Significantly greater TCR diversity emerged by C4D1 in CD4+ cells but not CD8+ cells.

About this clone: The antigen remains unidentified.

Assay: immunoSEQ multiplex PCR; the TCRdb copy retains only in-frame clones and omits some. The repertoire has around 60,000 clones, more than 80% of them found once; the top ten carry 6.5% to 9.5%. Germline lookup yields CDR1 SGHVS and CDR2 FNYEAQ. This CDR3 has 13 residues. The V gene lost 2 bases and the J gene lost 7 bases, with 12 bases spanning the gap. Noted time point: cycle 4 day 1 (C4D1), after more than five weeks of nivolumab. In every patient, relapse followed autologous stem cell transplantation, while exposure to brentuximab vedotin differed. The J gene is TRBJ2-7, the V gene TRBV7-6; TRBD1 or TRBD2 may be the D gene (5 bases each). The sequence derives from a human donor with classical Hodgkin lymphoma. Sequences were derived from peripheral blood mononuclear cells (PBMCs), sampled before the fourth cycle of nivolumab. The CDR3 DNA reads as TGTGCCAGCAGCTTACAAGGGGACCGGGAGCAGTACTTC. Residues: CASSLQGDREQYF. The variable domain in full, completed from reference TRBV7-6 and TRBJ2-7, reads GAGVSQSPRYKVTKRGQDVALRCDPISGHVSLYWYRQALGQGPEFLTYFNYEAQQDKSGLPNDRFSAERPEGSISTLTIQRTEQRDSAMYRCASSLQGDREQYFGPGTRLTVT.